This T cell receptor (beta chain) derives from a study of beta chain features in type 1 diabetes. Study-wide results and limits: Sampled from patients, naive, central memory and Treg TCRB repertoires appeared more similar than those sampled from healthy donors. There was a moderate but significant shortening of TCRB CDR3s in all four CD4+ subsets of Type 1 diabetes patients.

The isolated RNA, all of it, was reverse transcribed, so expressed TCRB transcripts were what got sequenced. The table came from immunoSEQ multiplex PCR; TCRdb's copy has only in-frame clones and leaves some out. The sample carries fewer than 500,000 clones, about 15% recorded once. This clone was seen more than once but under ten times. The antigen remains undetermined. V gave up 2 bases and J gave up 2 bases, with 12 bases separating them. Germline-derived CDR1 and CDR2 are MDHEN and SYDVKM. This CDR3 spans 15 amino acids. Every participating donor gave one draw, a heparinised blood sample averaging roughly 0.12 L. Sorting of CD4+ naive, central memory, regulatory and stem cell-like memory cells was performed via CD45RO/CCR7/CD25/CD127/CD95/CD27.

Sequenced: naive CD4+ T cells from blood. The chain combines TRBV28 with TRBJ1-2; D is possibly TRBD1 (6 bases). The source is a man aged 25-45 years in good health. The CDR3 DNA sequence: TGTGCCAGCAGTTTACTCCCAGGGGCCAACTATGGCTACACCTTC. Translated: CASSLLPGANYGYTF.